This T cell receptor (beta chain) was obtained from a study of identical twins. Study-wide points: Possibly, invariant MAIT and iNKT cells partly confounded zero-insertion analyses. Models predicted too little out-of-frame TCR alpha sharing in monozygotic twins. Out-of-frame alpha sequences that twins shared showed excess low generation probability.

As to this clonotype: Its specificity is unknown. It may be a read error: a sequence one base away is much more abundant.

Germline lookup yields CDR1 MNHEY and CDR2 SMNVEV (reference sequence). There are 14 residues in the CDR3. V was pared by 6 bases and J by 2 bases, with 6 bases of the junction left unmatched. Template switching added a universal primer binding site, and final cDNA carried unique molecular identifiers. One entry per CDR3 protein, called by TCRdb with MiXCR from the 5' RACE reads. The sample lists under 350,000 distinct CDR3 sequences; roughly 8.6% were seen once. This sample also belongs to another study, concerning yellow fever vaccine responses in identical twins.

The clonotype was recovered from a woman aged 18-35 years in good health. The chain is built from TRBV27 and TRBJ2-7, with 8 bases lining up with TRBD1. Sequences were obtained from CD8+ T cells sorted from blood. Here the CDR3 reads CASRPGQAPYEQYF. DNA of the CDR3: TGTGCCAGCAGGCCGGGACAGGCCCCCTACGAGCAGTACTTC.